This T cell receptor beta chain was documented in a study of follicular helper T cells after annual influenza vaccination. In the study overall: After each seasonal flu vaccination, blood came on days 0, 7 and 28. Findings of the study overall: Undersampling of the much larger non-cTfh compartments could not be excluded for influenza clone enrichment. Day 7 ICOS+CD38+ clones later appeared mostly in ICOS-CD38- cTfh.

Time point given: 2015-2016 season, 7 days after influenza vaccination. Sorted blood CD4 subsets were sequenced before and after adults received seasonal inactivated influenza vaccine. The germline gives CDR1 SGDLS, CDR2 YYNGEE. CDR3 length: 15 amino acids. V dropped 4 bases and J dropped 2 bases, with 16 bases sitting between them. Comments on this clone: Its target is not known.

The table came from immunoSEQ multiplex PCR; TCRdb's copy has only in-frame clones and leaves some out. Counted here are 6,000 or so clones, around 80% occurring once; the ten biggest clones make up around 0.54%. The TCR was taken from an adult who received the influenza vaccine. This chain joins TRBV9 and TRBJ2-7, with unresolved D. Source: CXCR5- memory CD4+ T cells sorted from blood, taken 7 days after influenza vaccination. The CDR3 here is CASSSTLPEAYEQYF. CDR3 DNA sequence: TGTGCCAGCAGCTCAACGCTACCGGAAGCCTACGAGCAGTACTTC. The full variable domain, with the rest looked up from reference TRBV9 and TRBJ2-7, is DSGVTQTPKHLITATGQRVTLRCSPRSGDLSVYWYQQSLDQGLQFLIQYYNGEERAKGNILERFSAQQFPDLHSELNLSSLELGDSALYFCASSSTLPEAYEQYFGPGTRLTVT.